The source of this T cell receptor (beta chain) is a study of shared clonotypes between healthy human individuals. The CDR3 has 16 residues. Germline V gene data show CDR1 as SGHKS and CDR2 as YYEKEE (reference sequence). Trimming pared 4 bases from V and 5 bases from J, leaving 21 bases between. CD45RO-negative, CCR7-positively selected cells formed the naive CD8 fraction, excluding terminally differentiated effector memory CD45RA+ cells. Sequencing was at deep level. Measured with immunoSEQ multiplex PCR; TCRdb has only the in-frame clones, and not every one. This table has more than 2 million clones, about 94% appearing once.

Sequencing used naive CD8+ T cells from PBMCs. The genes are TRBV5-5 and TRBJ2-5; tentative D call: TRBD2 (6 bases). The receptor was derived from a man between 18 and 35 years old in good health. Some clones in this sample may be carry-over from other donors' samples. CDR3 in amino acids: CASSPSGPGTLETQYF. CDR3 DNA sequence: TGTGCCAGCAGCCCGTCCGGGCCCGGGACTTTGGAGACCCAGTACTTC.